The clone carrying this T cell receptor beta chain came up a few times. Its antigen remains unknown. This sample is drawn from a study of beta chain features in type 1 diabetes. Reverse transcription of all isolated RNA meant that expressed TCRB transcripts were sequenced. Naive, central memory and regulatory T cell samples averaged approximately 3.5 million immunoSEQ reads each. Profiled with immunoSEQ multiplex PCR; TCRdb holds only in-frame clones, not every one. In the table there are about 290,000 clones, around 7.3% of which are singletons. Study-level findings and limits: The naive, central memory and Treg TCRB repertoires showed an apparent similarity that was greater among patients than among healthy donors.

Sequenced input: central memory CD4+ T cells from blood. The clonotype was recovered from a woman under 30 in good health.

CDR3 DNA: TGTGCCAGTAGTTTCTTGTCCGGTGAGCAGTTCTTC. Translating gives CASSFLSGEQFF. The J gene is TRBJ2-1, the V gene TRBV19; D is unresolved. In germline, CDR1 is LNHDA, CDR2 SQIVND (reference sequence). Trimming cost V 5 bases and J 9 bases, with 11 bases left between them. This CDR3 comprises 12 residues.